This TCR beta chain comes out of a study of beta chain features in type 1 diabetes. This clone was counted only a few times. Its antigen is not identified. The sample carries other DNA sequences with the same CDR3. The V end lost 0 bases, the J end lost 2 bases, and 7 bases lay between the germline ends. The CDR3 is 13 amino acids. The germline V gene encodes CDR1 GTSNPN and CDR2 SVGIG (reference sequence). What was sequenced were expressed TCRB transcripts, since all of the isolated RNA had been reverse transcribed. Here immunoSEQ multiplex PCR was the method, and the copy in TCRdb shows in-frame clones only, minus some. The table includes 680,000 or so clones, over 10% detected once. Findings and limits, study-wide: Type 1 diabetes patients showed a moderate but significant shortening of TCRB CDR3s in all four CD4+ subsets.

The J gene is TRBJ1-1, the V gene TRBV30, with TRBD1 as a possible D gene (5 bases). This TCR came from a man younger than 30 with type 1 diabetes. Material for sequencing was naive CD4+ T cells from blood. This CDR3 reads CAWSVRGNTEAFF. The CDR3 bases are TGTGCCTGGAGTGTACGGGGCAACACTGAAGCTTTCTTT.